Given below is one T cell receptor beta chain in context. These data come from a study of CD8+ T cells in alopecia areata. cDNA prepared by RNA extraction and subsequent reverse transcription served as the template for sequencing. The method was immunoSEQ multiplex PCR; TCRdb's version includes in-frame clones alone and lacks a portion of them. The sample comprises about 150,000 clones, around 87% of which are singletons, and roughly 16% rests with the top ten. This sequence originates from a human donor with alopecia areata. The material was CD8+ T cells sorted from blood, obtained at week 0.

The CDR3 nucleotides read TGCGCCAGCAGCCCCGGGACAGGGGACACCGGGGAGCTGTTTTTT. Encoded protein: CASSPGTGDTGELFF. The chain recombines TRBV5-1 with TRBJ2-2; TRBD1 agrees at 10 bases. Germline lookup yields CDR1 SGHRS and CDR2 YFSETQ. The ends lost 4 bases at V and 3 bases at J; junction bases unmatched: 3. The CDR3 is 15 residues long.